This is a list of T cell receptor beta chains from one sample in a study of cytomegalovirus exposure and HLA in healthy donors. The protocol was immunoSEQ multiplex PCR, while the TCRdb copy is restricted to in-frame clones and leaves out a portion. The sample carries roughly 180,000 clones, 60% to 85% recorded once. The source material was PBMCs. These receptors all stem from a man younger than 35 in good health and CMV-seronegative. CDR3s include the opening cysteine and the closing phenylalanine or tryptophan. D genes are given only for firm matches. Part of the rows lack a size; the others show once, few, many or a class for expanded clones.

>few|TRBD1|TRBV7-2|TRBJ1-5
TGTGCCAGCAGCCCTAGACAGGGGAATCAGCCCCAGCATTTT
CASSPRQGNQPQHF
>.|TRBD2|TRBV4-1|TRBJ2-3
TGCGCCAGCAGCCCCGGACTAGAACGAGGCACAGATACGCAGTATTTT
CASSPGLERGTDTQYF
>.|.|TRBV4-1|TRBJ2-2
TGCGCCAGCAGCCAAGAAGGGGCGGGGGCCAAAACCGGGGAGCTGTTTTTT
CASSQEGAGAKTGELFF
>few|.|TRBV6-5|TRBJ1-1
TGTGCCAGCAAGAAAACAGGGATGAACACTGAAGCTTTCTTT
CASKKTGMNTEAFF
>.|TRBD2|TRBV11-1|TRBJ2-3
TGTGCCAGCAGCCCGCAAGCGGGAGTAAGCACAGATACGCAGTATTTT
CASSPQAGVSTDTQYF
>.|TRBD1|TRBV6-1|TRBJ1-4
TGTGCCAGCAACCTAGACAGGGGGGGAGAAAAACTGTTTTTT
CASNLDRGGEKLFF
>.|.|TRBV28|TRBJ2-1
TGTGCCAGCAGCCCTGGACTGGGCGAGCAGTTCTTC
CASSPGLGEQFF
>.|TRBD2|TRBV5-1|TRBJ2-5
TGCGCCAGCACCGGAGGACTAGCGGGAGAAGAGGCCCAGTACTTC
CASTGGLAGEEAQYF
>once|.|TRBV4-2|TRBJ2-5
TGTGCCAGCAGCCAAGAGGGGGCCGAAGAGACCCAGTACTTC
CASSQEGAEETQYF
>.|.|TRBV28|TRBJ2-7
TGTGCCAGCACCCTGAAGCTTCCCTACGAGCAGTACTTC
CASTLKLPYEQYF
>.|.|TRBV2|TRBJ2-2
TGTGCCAGCTATGGTGGGGCGACCGGGGAGCTGTTTTTT
CASYGGATGELFF
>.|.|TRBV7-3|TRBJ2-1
TGTGCCAGCAGCCAAACTTCCTTGAATGAGCAGTTCTTC
CASSQTSLNEQFF
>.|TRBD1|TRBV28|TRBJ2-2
TGTGCCAGCAGTGGGGGGACAGGGGGCTCCACGAACACCGGGGAGCTGTTTTTT
CASSGGTGGSTNTGELFF
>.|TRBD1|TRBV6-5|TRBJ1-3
TGTGCCAGCAGAAAAACAGGGGACTCTGGAAACACCATATATTTT
CASRKTGDSGNTIYF
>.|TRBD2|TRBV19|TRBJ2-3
TGTGCCAGTAGGCCAGCGGGGGGGACAGATACGCAGTATTTT
CASRPAGGTDTQYF
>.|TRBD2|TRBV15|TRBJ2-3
TGTGCCACCAGTATCCCCCAAAGCGGGAGACGTGGAGATACGCAGTATTTT
CATSIPQSGRRGDTQYF
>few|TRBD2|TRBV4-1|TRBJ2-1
TGCGCCAGCAGCCAAGGACTAGCGGGAGGAGGCGAGCAGTTCTTC
CASSQGLAGGGEQFF
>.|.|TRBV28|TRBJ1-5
TGTGCCAGCAGTTTCGCTAGTAGCAATCAGCCCCAGCATTTT
CASSFASSNQPQHF
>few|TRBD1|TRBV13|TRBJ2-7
TGTGCCAGCAGCCCCGGGACAGGGGGAAGCGAGCAGTACTTC
CASSPGTGGSEQYF
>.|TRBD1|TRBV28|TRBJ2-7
TGTGCCAGCAGTATAACCGGGACAGGGGTCTACGAGCAGTACTTC
CASSITGTGVYEQYF
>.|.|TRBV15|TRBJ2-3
TGTGCCACCAGCAGAGGGGGCGGCAGCACAGATACGCAGTATTTT
CATSRGGGSTDTQYF
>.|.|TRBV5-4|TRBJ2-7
TGTGCCAGCAGCTCCCCCAGCTCCTACGAGCAGTACTTC
CASSSPSSYEQYF
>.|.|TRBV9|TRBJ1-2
TGTGCCAGCAGCGTAGGACAGAACTATGGCTACACCTTC
CASSVGQNYGYTF
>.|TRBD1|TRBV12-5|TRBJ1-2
TGTGCTAGTGGAAACGCCCTGACAGGGACTAACTATGGCTACACCTTC
CASGNALTGTNYGYTF
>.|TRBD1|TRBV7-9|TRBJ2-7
TGTGCCAGCAGCTCCATCAGGGGCAGGGACAGCTCCTACGAGCAGTACTTC
CASSSIRGRDSSYEQYF
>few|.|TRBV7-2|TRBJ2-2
TGTGCCAGCAGCTTAAGGGGGACCGGGGAGCTGTTTTTT
CASSLRGTGELFF
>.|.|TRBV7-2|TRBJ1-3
TGTGCCAGCAGCCCTGGGGGCATCGCCCGGTGGGGAAACACCATATATTTT
CASSPGGIARWGNTIYF
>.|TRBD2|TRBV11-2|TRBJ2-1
TGTGCCAGCAGCCCGGGGACTAGCGGGGGGGTCTCCTACAATGAGCAGTTCTTC
CASSPGTSGGVSYNEQFF
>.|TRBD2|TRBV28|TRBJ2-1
TGTGCCAGCAGTTTAGCGGGACTAGGGGGGGGTGAGCAGTTCTTC
CASSLAGLGGGEQFF
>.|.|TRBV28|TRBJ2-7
TGTGCCAGCAGAGCGAGCGGCCCCTACGAGCAGTACTTC
CASRASGPYEQYF
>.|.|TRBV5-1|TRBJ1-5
TGCGCCAGCAGCTTGGGAGTCCAGGGCAATCAGCCCCAGCATTTT
CASSLGVQGNQPQHF
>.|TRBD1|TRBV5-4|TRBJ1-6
TGTGCCAGCAGCCCGGACAGGGCAGTTCGTTCACCCCTCCACTTT
CASSPDRAVRSPLHF
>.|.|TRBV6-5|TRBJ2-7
TGTGCCAGCAGTTACTCGAGTGGCTCCTACGAGCAGTACTTC
CASSYSSGSYEQYF
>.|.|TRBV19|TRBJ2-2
TGTGCCAGTAGCCCATTGCGCGGCGGGGAGCTGTTTTTT
CASSPLRGGELFF
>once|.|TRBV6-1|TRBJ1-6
TGTGCCAGCAGTGAATCGAGATCCGCGAATTCACCCCTCCACTTT
CASSESRSANSPLHF
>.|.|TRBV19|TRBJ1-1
TGTGCCAACCAGACAGGACCGAACACTGAAGCTTTCTTT
CANQTGPNTEAFF
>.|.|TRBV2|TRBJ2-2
TGTGCCAGCAGCCTGCGGACATCGAGCACCGGGGAGCTGTTTTTT
CASSLRTSSTGELFF
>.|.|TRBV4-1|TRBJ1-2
TGCGCCAGCAGCCAAGAAGGCGGGTATGGCTACACCTTC
CASSQEGGYGYTF
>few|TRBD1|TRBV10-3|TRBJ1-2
TGTGCCATCAGTATACGGACAGGGAACGGCTACACCTTC
CAISIRTGNGYTF
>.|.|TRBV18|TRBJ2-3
TGTGCCAGCTCTCCCGGACGGGCGGGGACAGATACGCAGTATTTT
CASSPGRAGTDTQYF
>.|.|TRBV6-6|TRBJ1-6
TGTGCCAGCAGTTTAGGGGCTCTTAATTCACCCCTCCACTTT
CASSLGALNSPLHF